This TCR beta chain was recovered during a study of CD8+CD57+ T cells in acquired aplastic anemia. The CDR3 contains 13 residues. The V end was cut by 4 bases, the J end by 6 bases, with 13 bases between. Germline V gives CDR1 SGHTA, CDR2 FQGNSA. Genomic DNA served as template for TCR beta VDJ and CDR3 profiling. TCRdb itself ran the reads through MiXCR, one entry per CDR3 protein. The sample has 150,000 to 200,000 distinct CDR3 sequences, around 60% seen once. The sequenced sample was sorted CD4+, CD8+, or CD8+CD57+ T cells (not recorded which) from PBMCs. The receptor was isolated from a human donor in good health. The V gene is TRBV7-2, the J gene TRBJ2-7; D gene uncertain. CDR3 residues: CASSSNPGGEQYF. CDR3 sequence (DNA): TGTGCCAGCAGCTCCAACCCAGGTGGCGAGCAGTACTTC.